Given below is one T cell receptor (beta chain) in context. Its cognate antigen has yet to be identified. Base qualities were left out, and no much larger clone turns up one base away. RNA was extracted using the RNeasy kit, and about 0.45 to 1 ug of the RNA was reverse transcribed with random hexamers. TCR beta CDR3 regions were amplified with the immunoSEQ multiplex PCR assay covering 54 Vbeta and 13 Jbeta segments. Bias from PCR amplification was corrected by using a synthetic template baseline for primer optimization and for computational correction. Per the authors' processing: Reads were annotated to V, D and J genes according to IMGT and were analyzed with immunoSEQ Analyzer, with only productive sequences retained. Clonality was calculated as one minus the Shannon entropy normalized by log2 of the number of productive unique sequences. For each patient and control, public and private clones were evaluated within the 100 most prevalent clones. Clones were defined as Susac-specific when absent from the healthy and MS cohorts, from over a thousand published viral clones and from other ImmuneACCESS disease sequences. The raw public reads went through TCRdb reprocessing: fastp at Q25, MiXCR clone calling, in-frame beta chains kept. One record per CDR3 amino acid sequence lists the most common genes and DNA. The V and J calls come from TCRdb's annotation, not from the publication. For this sample the table gives just over 300,000 distinct CDR3 sequences, of which approximately 90% were detected only once. The biggest ten clones account for approximately 0.065% of the sample.

High-throughput TCR beta sequencing profiled peripheral blood CD8+ and CD4+ T cells from healthy donors, Susac syndrome patients and multiple sclerosis patients. The multiple sclerosis controls were treatment-naive patients whose relapsing-remitting disease, either stable or active, fulfilled the revised McDonald criteria. Bulk CD8+ and CD4+ T cells were purified magnetically by negative isolation, whereas CD8+ TEMRA cells were enriched by FACS. Blood was drawn into EDTA tubes, processed within 24 hours, and PBMCs were isolated by density gradient centrifugation. PBMCs destined for TCR sequencing were cryopreserved in liquid nitrogen and later thawed in a 37 °C water bath. The sorted or isolated CD4+, CD8+ and CD8+ TEMRA cells had a purity of 90% or higher. The data originate from a study of CD8 T cells in Susac syndrome (dated by TCRdb to the late 2010s). Context from the whole study: The study used repertoire sequencing to test whether antigen drove CD8+ T cell activation and differentiation in Susac syndrome.

There are 15 amino acids in the CDR3, from cysteine to phenylalanine inclusive. CDR3 DNA only is kept here, 45 bases in frame from base 1. A distance of 13 bases separates the germline ends of V and J, which lose 5 bases and 1 base respectively. CDR1 and CDR2 are drawn from the germline V gene: SGHTA, FQGNSA. General study outcomes and caveats: The number of individuals in the TCR sequencing and HLA analysis was recognized as being relatively small.

Material: CD4+ T cells from PBMCs. In this chain, TRBV7-2 is recombined with TRBJ2-3; a tentative D call is TRBD2 (6 bases match). This receptor was obtained from a human donor with multiple sclerosis. The CDR3 in this case is CASSGQTGGTDTQYF. The sequenced DNA is TGTGCCAGCAGCGGACAAACGGGGGGCACAGATACGCAGTATTTT.